The rows below give T cell receptor beta chains drawn from one sample of a study of T cells in localized non-small cell lung cancer. Produced via immunoSEQ multiplex PCR; TCRdb's table is partial and in-frame only. The sample records 20,000 to 30,000 clones, roughly nine tenths being singletons. Sequencing used peripheral blood, obtained before any cancer treatment. The receptors originated from a male donor at least 60 years old with stage I squamous cell lung carcinoma. Both conserved end residues are part of each CDR3. The D gene is left open where the match is weak. The size field is filled for only some rows; it gives once, few, many or a size class.

TRBD1	TRBV19	.	TRBJ1-4	TGTGCCAGTAAAATTGGACAGGCCCGTAATGAAAAACTGTTTTTT	CASKIGQARNEKLFF
.	TRBV19	.	TRBJ1-4	TGTGCCAGTAGTACGGTAGATGAAAAACTGTTTTTT	CASSTVDEKLFF
.	TRBV6-5	.	TRBJ1-5	TGTGCCTATCAGCCGGGGGATGTCGGCAATCAGCCCCAGCATTTT	CAYQPGDVGNQPQHF
TRBD2	TRBV28	.	TRBJ2-1	TGTGCCAGCAGTTTTGGTCCGGGGACCGGGGGGGACTTCTACAATGAGCAGTTCTTC	CASSFGPGTGGDFYNEQFF
TRBD1	TRBV4-1	.	TRBJ1-1	TGCGCCAGCAGCCGCGGACAGGGGGCGGCCGCTGAAGCTTTCTTT	CASSRGQGAAAEAFF
.	TRBV7-2	.	TRBJ2-1	TGTGCCAGCAGCTTAGATCTAGCAGCACTGGGAAGCTACAATGAGCAGTTCTTC	CASSLDLAALGSYNEQFF
TRBD2	TRBV7-2	.	TRBJ2-5	TGTGCCAGCAGCTTAGCGAGGCTAGCGGGAGAGGAGACCCAGTACTTC	CASSLARLAGEETQYF
.	TRBV2	few	TRBJ2-3	TGTGCCAGCGGGGGCGGGGTTCTCACAGATACGCAGTATTTT	CASGGGVLTDTQYF
.	TRBV6-5	.	TRBJ1-1	TGTGCCAGCAGTTTGACAGAAAAGGGAATGAACACTGAAGCTTTCTTT	CASSLTEKGMNTEAFF
TRBD2	TRBV7-2	.	TRBJ2-7	TGTGCCAGCAGCCCCAGCGGGAGTAACGACGAGCAGTACTTC	CASSPSGSNDEQYF
.	TRBV23-1	.	TRBJ1-2	TGCGCCAGCAACGGGGGCCAGAGGGGCTACACCTTC	CASNGGQRGYTF
TRBD2	TRBV5-1	.	TRBJ2-3	TGCGCCAGCAGCTTAGGGCTAGCGGGCTCTCCGGGGGCGGCAGATACGCAGTATTTT	CASSLGLAGSPGAADTQYF
TRBD1	TRBV6-5	once	TRBJ2-7	TGTGCCACCAACCGGGACAGTCCCTACGAGCAGTACTTC	CATNRDSPYEQYF
TRBD2	TRBV5-4	once	TRBJ2-5	TGTGCCAGCAGCTTGGCGGGGGGGCCGGAGACCCAGTACTTC	CASSLAGGPETQYF
TRBD1	TRBV6-5	.	TRBJ1-2	TGTGCCAGCAGTTACTCCGACAGGGAAAGCGGCTACACCTTC	CASSYSDRESGYTF
.	TRBV10-3	.	TRBJ2-3	TGTGCCATCAGTGAGGGGGGGTCGGCGACAGATACGCAGTATTTT	CAISEGGSATDTQYF
.	TRBV5-6	.	TRBJ1-6	TGTGCCAGCAGCTTAGCCAGCGGCTCTGAGAATTCACCCCTCCACTTT	CASSLASGSENSPLHF
TRBD1	TRBV5-1	.	TRBJ1-1	TGCGCCAGCAGCTTGAGGACGGGACAGGCAAACACTGAAGCTTTCTTT	CASSLRTGQANTEAFF
TRBD1	TRBV18	.	TRBJ2-7	TGTGCCAGCTCACGCAGACAGGGGATCTACGAGCAGTACTTC	CASSRRQGIYEQYF
.	TRBV18	.	TRBJ2-5	TGTGCCAGCTCACCTTCTACCCACAGGGTTGAGACCCAGTACTTC	CASSPSTHRVETQYF
.	TRBV7-6	.	TRBJ2-7	TGTGCCAGCAGCTTAGGAAACAGGGTTGAGCAGTACTTC	CASSLGNRVEQYF
.	TRBV5-1	.	TRBJ1-1	TGCGCCAGCAGCCCAAAAGGGGGGTCCGAAGCTTTCTTT	CASSPKGGSEAFF
.	TRBV2	.	TRBJ2-2	TGTGCCAGCAAACAGGGCCATCCCGGGGAGCTGTTTTTT	CASKQGHPGELFF
TRBD2	TRBV11-3	.	TRBJ2-1	TGTGCCAGCAGCCGCACTAGCGAACAACCCTACAATGAGCAGTTCTTC	CASSRTSEQPYNEQFF
.	TRBV6-1	.	TRBJ1-1	TGTGCCAGCAGTGTAACCTTGACAGCTACTGAAGCTTTCTTT	CASSVTLTATEAFF
.	TRBV30	.	TRBJ2-3	TGTGCCTGGAGTAGGGGCACAGATACGCAGTATTTT	CAWSRGTDTQYF
.	TRBV7-8	.	TRBJ2-7	TGTGCCAGCAGCTTAGCAGGGACCTACGAGCAGTACTTC	CASSLAGTYEQYF
TRBD1	TRBV19	.	TRBJ2-4	TGTGCCAGTACCCCTCCGGGACAGGGGTTTCAAAACATTCAGTACTTC	CASTPPGQGFQNIQYF
.	TRBV9	.	TRBJ2-3	TGTGCCAGCAGCGTAGCCGAGGGGAAGCGCACAGATACGCAGTATTTT	CASSVAEGKRTDTQYF
.	TRBV6-5	.	TRBJ1-2	TGTGCCAGCAGTGAAGGACCTCGGAATGGCTACACCTTC	CASSEGPRNGYTF
TRBD1	TRBV29-1	.	TRBJ1-1	TGCAGCGTTGTACGACAGGGGACACTCACTGAAGCTTTCTTT	CSVVRQGTLTEAFF
TRBD2	TRBV9	.	TRBJ2-1	TGTGCCAGCAGCGTAACGGTAGCGGGAGAGAAGCAGTTCTTC	CASSVTVAGEKQFF
.	TRBV21-1	once	TRBJ2-3	TGTGCCAGCCCCGGACGGGGCGGGGGGGCCAGCACAGATACGCAGTATTTT	CASPGRGGGASTDTQYF
.	TRBV19	.	TRBJ1-2	TGTGCCAGTAGCGGCGGGGCCTATGGCTACACCTTC	CASSGGAYGYTF
.	TRBV7-9	.	TRBJ1-4	TGTGCGAAAATCTCTAATGAAAAACTGTTTTTT	CAKISNEKLFF
TRBD1	TRBV7-2	.	TRBJ2-5	TGTGCCAGCAGTAAATTGGGACAGGGGATTGGGGGAGAGACCCAGTACTTC	CASSKLGQGIGGETQYF
TRBD1	TRBV7-9	few	TRBJ1-2	TGTGCCAGCAGCTCACTACAGGGGTATGGCTACACCTTC	CASSSLQGYGYTF
.	TRBV7-3	.	TRBJ2-1	TGTGCCAGCAGCTTAGGACTAGGCGGGGGCCCTCTATTCTTC	CASSLGLGGGPLFF
.	TRBV27	.	TRBJ2-5	TGTGCCAGCAGTCCCGGACCAGTTCAAGAGACCCAGTACTTC	CASSPGPVQETQYF
.	TRBV27	once	TRBJ1-6	TGTGCCAGCAGTTTATCGGGCTTAGATGGGGCTAATTCACCCCTCCACTTT	CASSLSGLDGANSPLHF
TRBD1	TRBV2	.	TRBJ2-5	TGTGCCAGCACTTGGGACAGGGAGGCGGCCCAGTACTTC	CASTWDREAAQYF
.	TRBV6-1	.	TRBJ1-1	TGTGCCAGCACGGACTATACTGAAGCTTTCTTT	CASTDYTEAFF
.	TRBV6-6	.	TRBJ1-1	TGTGCCAGCAGTTCCGACAGGAGGAACACTGAAGCTTTCTTT	CASSSDRRNTEAFF